The entry that follows covers one T cell receptor beta chain sequence. Germline assignment: CDR1 SEHNR and CDR2 FQNEAQ (reference sequence). The CDR3 is 14 amino acids. V shed 1 base and J 7 bases; nucleotides not matched to a gene: 6. The study ran its PCR with 60 Vbeta and 13 Jbeta primers. Original analysis: Later reanalysis found about 80 million unique TCR beta chains, around 11 million of them shared. TCRdb's table, derived via immunoSEQ multiplex PCR, lists solely in-frame clones and lacks some. V and J calls and clone size are given by that table; D and trimming were obtained from the DNA. The sample has approximately 100,000 clones; over 60% are singletons. This specimen belongs to a study of cytomegalovirus exposure and HLA in healthy donors.

The origin of this receptor is a young woman in good health and CMV-seropositive. The chain recombines TRBV7-9 with TRBJ2-7; 8 nucleotides agree with TRBD1. Sequencing was carried out using PBMCs. The CDR3 is CASSLGQGSGEQYF. DNA of the CDR3: TGTGCCAGCAGCTTAGGACAGGGGTCGGGAGAGCAGTACTTC.